This TCR beta chain was obtained from a study of cytomegalovirus exposure and HLA in healthy donors. About the research overall: Tens of millions of unique TCR sequences came from HLA-typed donors in an early release. Study findings and constraints: In a later analysis, CMV-associated beta chains were mostly HLA-associated, it appeared. In a later analysis, HLA-associated beta chains showed higher expansion and lower generation probabilities than comparable chains. Altogether, some 170 TCR beta chains were recorded as cytomegalovirus-associated.

For this clone: Its antigen remains unidentified.

60 Vbeta and 13 Jbeta primers were used in PCR. Data came from immunoSEQ multiplex PCR; TCRdb stores just in-frame clones and leaves some out. The sample data list some 130,000 clones. The sample comprised PBMCs. The clonotype comes from a woman aged 40 to 50 in good health and CMV-seronegative.

Written as DNA, the CDR3 is TGTGCCAGCTCACTGAGATCTTTCCGGGACACGTATGGCTACACCTTC. As protein: CASSLRSFRDTYGYTF. The genes are TRBV18 and TRBJ1-2; possible D gene TRBD1, 6 bases. V lost 4 bases and J 5 bases, leaving 20 bases between the germline ends. Germline CDR1 and CDR2: KGHSH and LQKENI. This CDR3 has 16 amino acids.